The clone carrying this T cell receptor (beta chain) was found many times. The sample's time point: newly diagnosed GD, antithyroid drugs for less than 3 months. Preparation of the TCR library used RNA extracted from PBMCs. The sample is drawn from a study of regulatory T cells in long-lasting Graves disease. The overall study: Newly diagnosed Graves' patients had under 3 months of antithyroid drugs.

CDR3 length equals 17 residues. Germline CDR1 reads SNHLY; CDR2 reads FYNNEI. Trimming removed 6 bases from V and 5 bases from J; junction bases left unmatched: 13. Researchers made TCR beta libraries by using iRepertoire HTBI primers and running Arm-PCR on CDR3 regions. TCRdb reprocessed the multiplex PCR reads via MiXCR and lists one record per CDR3 protein. Altogether around 250,000 distinct CDR3 sequences are present, around 18% being singletons, with the ten largest covering 11% to 15%. These sequences were also reported in another study, on T cells in Graves' hyperthyroidism and ophthalmopathy. That source notes: The majority of expanded thyroid clonotypes above 0.001 also appeared in blood.

The gene calls are TRBV2 and TRBJ2-1; 10 nucleotides align to TRBD1. The sequence was collected from a woman in her thirties with Graves disease. The sample was peripheral blood mononuclear cells (PBMCs), taken at new diagnosis, from a patient treated with antithyroid drugs. CDR3 nucleotide sequence: TGTGCCAGCAGGGCCCCTTCCGGGACAGGGGAAAACAATGAGCAGTTCTTC. This translates into CASRAPSGTGENNEQFF. Based on the CDR3 plus reference TRBV2 and TRBJ2-1, the full variable domain is EPEVTQTPSHQVTQMGQEVILRCVPISNHLYFYWYRQILGQKVEFLVSFYNNEISEKSEIFDDQFSVERPDGSNFTLKIRSTKLEDSAMYFCASRAPSGTGENNEQFFGPGTRLTVL.